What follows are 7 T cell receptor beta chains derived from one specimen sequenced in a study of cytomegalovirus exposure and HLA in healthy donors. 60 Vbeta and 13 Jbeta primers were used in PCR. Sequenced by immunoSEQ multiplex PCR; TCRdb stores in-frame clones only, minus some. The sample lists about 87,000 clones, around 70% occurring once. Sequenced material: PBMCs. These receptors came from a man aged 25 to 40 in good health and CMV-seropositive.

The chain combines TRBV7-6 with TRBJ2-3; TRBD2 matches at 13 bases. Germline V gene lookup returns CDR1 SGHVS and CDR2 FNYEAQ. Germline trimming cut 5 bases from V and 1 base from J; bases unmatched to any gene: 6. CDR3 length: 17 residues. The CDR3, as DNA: TGTGCCAGCAGCCCCGGGACTAGCGGGAAGGGCACAGATACGCAGTATTTT. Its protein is CASSPGTSGKGTDTQYF.

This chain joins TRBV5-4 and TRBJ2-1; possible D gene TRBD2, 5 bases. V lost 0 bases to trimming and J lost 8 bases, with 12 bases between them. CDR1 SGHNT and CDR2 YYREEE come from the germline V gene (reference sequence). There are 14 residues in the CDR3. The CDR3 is CASSLELASHEQFF. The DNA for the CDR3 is TGTGCCAGCAGCTTGGAGCTAGCCTCCCATGAGCAGTTCTTC.

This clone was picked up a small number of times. The CDR3 bases are TGTGCCTGGAGCTCGGGACTAGCCGGTGGGGAGCTGTTTTTT. This gives the protein CAWSSGLAGGELFF. The chain is built from TRBV30 and TRBJ2-2; 9 bases line up with TRBD2. Germline loops: CDR1 GTSNPN, CDR2 SVGIG (reference sequence). The length of the CDR3 is 14 residues. V gave up 3 bases and J gave up 8 bases; unmatched junction bases: 7.

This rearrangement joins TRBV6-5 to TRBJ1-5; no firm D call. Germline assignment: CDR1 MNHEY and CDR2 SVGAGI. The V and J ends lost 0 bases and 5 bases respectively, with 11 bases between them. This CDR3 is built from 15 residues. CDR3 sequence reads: CASSYSNRQDQPQHF. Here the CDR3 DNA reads TGTGCCAGCAGTTACTCGAATAGACAAGATCAGCCCCAGCATTTT.

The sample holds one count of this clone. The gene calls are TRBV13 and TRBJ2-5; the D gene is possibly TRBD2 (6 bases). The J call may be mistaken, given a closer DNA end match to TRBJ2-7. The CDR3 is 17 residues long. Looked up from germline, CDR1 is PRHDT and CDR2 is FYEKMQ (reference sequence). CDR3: CASSFLTPGTVSYEQYF. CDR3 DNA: TGTGCCAGCAGCTTCCTTACTCCCGGGACTGTTTCCTACGAGCAGTACTTC.

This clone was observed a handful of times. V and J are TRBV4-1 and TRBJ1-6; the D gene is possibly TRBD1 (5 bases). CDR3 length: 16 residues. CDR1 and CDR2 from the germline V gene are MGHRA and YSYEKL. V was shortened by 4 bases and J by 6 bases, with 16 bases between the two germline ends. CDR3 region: CASSRVVLQVNSPLHF. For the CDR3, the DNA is TGCGCCAGCAGCCGAGTGGTATTACAGGTTAATTCACCCCTCCACTTT.

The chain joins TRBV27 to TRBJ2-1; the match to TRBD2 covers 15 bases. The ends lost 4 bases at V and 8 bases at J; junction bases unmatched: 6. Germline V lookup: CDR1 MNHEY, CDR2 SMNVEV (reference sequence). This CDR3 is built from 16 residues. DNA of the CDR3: TGTGCCAGCAGTTACTTATGGACTAGCGGGAGGGATGAGCAGTTCTTC. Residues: CASSYLWTSGRDEQFF.